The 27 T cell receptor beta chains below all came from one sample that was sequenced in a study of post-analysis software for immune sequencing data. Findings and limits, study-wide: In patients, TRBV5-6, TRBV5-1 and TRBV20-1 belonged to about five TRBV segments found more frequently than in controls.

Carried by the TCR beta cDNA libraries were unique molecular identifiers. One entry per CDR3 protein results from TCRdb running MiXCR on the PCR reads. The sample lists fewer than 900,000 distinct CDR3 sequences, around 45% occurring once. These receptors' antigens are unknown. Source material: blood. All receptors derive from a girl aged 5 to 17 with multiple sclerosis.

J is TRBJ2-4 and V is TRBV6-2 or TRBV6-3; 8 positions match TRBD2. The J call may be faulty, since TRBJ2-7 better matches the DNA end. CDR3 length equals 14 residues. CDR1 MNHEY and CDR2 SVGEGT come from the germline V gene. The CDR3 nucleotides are TGTGCCAGCAGTTACTCCGGGACTAGTCGCGAGCAGTACTTC. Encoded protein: CASSYSGTSREQYF.

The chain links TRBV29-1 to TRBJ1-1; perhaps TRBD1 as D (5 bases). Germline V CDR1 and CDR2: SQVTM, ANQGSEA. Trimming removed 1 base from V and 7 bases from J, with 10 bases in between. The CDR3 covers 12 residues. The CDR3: CSVEGGEGEAFF. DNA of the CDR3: TGCAGCGTTGAAGGGGGGGAGGGTGAAGCTTTCTTT.

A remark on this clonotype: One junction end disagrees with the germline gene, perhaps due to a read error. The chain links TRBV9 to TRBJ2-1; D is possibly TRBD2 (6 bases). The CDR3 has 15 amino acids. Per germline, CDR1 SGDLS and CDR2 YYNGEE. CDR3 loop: CASSVVAASYNGQFF. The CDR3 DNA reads TGTGCCAGCAGCGTAGTAGCGGCCTCCTACAATGGGCAGTTCTTC.

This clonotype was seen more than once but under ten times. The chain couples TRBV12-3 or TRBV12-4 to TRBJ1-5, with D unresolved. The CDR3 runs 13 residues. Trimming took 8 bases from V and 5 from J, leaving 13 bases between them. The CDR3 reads CASSKGPYQPQHF. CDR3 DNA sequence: TGTGCCAGCTCTAAAGGGCCCTATCAGCCCCAGCATTTT.

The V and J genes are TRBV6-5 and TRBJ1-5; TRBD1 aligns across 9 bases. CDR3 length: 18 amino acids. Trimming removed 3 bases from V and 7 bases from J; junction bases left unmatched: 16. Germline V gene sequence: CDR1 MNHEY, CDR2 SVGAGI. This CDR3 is CASSYSRDRAVSGQPQHF. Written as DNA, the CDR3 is TGTGCCAGCAGTTATTCCCGGGACAGGGCCGTCTCAGGACAGCCCCAGCATTTT.

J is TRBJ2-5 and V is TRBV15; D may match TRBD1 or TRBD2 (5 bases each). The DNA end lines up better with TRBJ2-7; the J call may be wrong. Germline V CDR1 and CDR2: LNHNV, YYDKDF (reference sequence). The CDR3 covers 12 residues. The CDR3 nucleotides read TGTGCCACCAGCAGCGAGGGGTACGAGCAGTACTTC. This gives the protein CATSSEGYEQYF.

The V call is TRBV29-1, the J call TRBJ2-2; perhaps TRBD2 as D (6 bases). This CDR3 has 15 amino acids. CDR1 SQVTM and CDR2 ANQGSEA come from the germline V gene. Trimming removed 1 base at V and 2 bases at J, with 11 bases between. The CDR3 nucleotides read TGCAGCGTTGAAGTACGGGAGTCCAACACCGGGGAGCTGTTTTTT. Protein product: CSVEVRESNTGELFF.

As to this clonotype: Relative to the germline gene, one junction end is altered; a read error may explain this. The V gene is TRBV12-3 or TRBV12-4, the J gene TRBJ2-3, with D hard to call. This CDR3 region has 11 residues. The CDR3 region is CASTEADMQYF. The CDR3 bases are TGTGCCAGCACAGAGGCAGATATGCAGTATTTT.

CDR3 loop: CASRSGGGQPQHF. DNA for the CDR3: TGTGCCAGCAGGTCGGGGGGAGGTCAGCCCCAGCATTTT. The V gene is TRBV6-5, the J gene TRBJ1-5; the D gene is possibly TRBD1 (5 bases). This CDR3 spans 13 amino acids. The V end lost 6 bases, the J end lost 6 bases, and 12 bases lay between the germline ends. From germline, CDR1 is MNHEY and CDR2 SVGAGI.

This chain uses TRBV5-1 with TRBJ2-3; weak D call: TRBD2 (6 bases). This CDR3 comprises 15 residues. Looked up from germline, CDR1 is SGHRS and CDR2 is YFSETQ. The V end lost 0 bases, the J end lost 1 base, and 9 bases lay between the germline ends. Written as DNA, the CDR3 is TGCGCCAGCAGCTTGGTCCCTAGCGGCACAGATACGCAGTATTTT. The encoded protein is CASSLVPSGTDTQYF.

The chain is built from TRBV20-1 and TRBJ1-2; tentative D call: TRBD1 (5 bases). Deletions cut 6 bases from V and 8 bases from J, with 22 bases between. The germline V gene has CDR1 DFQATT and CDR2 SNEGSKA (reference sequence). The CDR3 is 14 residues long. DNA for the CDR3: TGCAGTGCCCCCGCGGAGATAGGGGCGGAAGGCTACACCTTC. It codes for CSAPAEIGAEGYTF.

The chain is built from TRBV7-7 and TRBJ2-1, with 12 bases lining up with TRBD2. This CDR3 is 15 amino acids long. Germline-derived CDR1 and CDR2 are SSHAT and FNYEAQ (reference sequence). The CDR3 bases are TGTGCTAACAGCTTAGGACTAGCGGGATACAATGAGCAGTTCTTC. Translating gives CANSLGLAGYNEQFF.

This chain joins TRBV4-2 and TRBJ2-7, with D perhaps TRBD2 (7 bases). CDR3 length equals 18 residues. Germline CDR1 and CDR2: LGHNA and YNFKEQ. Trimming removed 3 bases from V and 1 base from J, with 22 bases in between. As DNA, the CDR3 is TGTGCCAGCAGCCACCCTAACCAGGGGAGGGGTTTTTCCTACGAGCAGTACTTC. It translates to CASSHPNQGRGFSYEQYF.

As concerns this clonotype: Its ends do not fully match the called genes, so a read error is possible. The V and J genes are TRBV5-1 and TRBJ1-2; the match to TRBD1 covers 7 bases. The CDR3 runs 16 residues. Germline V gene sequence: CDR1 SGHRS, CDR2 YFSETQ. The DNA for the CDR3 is TGCGCCAGCAGCTTGGCTTCGACAGGGACCCACTATGGCTGCACCTTC. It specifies CASSLASTGTHYGCTF.

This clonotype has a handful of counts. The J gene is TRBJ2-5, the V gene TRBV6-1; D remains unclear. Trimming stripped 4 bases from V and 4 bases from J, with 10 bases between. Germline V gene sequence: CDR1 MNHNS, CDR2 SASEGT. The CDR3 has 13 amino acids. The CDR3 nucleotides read TGTGCCAGCAGTGTGAAGGGAAGAGAGACCCAGTACTTC. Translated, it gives CASSVKGRETQYF.

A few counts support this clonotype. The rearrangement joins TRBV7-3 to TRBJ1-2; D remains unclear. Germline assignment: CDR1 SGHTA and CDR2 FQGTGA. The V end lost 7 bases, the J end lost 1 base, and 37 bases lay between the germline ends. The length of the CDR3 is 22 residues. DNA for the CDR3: TGTGCCAGCACTCAAACTTGCGAGGGCGGGCAGGCAATTAAGATAATTAACTATGGCTACACCTTC. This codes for CASTQTCEGGQAIKIINYGYTF.

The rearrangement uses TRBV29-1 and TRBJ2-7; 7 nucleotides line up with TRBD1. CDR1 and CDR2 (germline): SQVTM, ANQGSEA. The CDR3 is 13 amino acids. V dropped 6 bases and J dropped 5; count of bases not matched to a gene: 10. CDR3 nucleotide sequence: TGCAGCGTATTTAGTCCGGGACAGAACGAGCAGTACTTC. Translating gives CSVFSPGQNEQYF.

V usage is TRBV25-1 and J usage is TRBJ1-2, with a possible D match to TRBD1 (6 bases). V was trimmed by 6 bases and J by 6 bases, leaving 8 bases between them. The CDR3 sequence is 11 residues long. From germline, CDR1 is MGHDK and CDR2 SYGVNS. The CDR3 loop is CASSQGHGYTF. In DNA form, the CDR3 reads TGTGCCAGCAGCCAGGGGCATGGCTACACCTTC.

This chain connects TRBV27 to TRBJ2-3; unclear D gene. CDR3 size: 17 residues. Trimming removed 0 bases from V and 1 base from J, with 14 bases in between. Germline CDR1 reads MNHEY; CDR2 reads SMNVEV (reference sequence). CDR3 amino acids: CASSLSPVPMRTDTQYF. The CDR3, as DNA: TGTGCCAGCAGTTTATCACCGGTGCCGATGCGCACAGATACGCAGTATTTT.

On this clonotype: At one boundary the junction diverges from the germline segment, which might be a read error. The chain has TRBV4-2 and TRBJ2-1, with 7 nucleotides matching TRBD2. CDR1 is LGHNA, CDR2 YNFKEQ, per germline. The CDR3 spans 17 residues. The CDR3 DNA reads TGTGCCAGCAGCCAAGATGGCGTAATAGCGGGCTACAATAAGCAGTTCTTC. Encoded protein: CASSQDGVIAGYNKQFF.

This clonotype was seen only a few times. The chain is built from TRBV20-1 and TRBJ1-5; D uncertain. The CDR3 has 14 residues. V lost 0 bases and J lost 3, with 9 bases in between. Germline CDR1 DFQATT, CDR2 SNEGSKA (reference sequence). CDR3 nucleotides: TGCAGTGCTAGAGATGGCGGTCCCAATCAGCCCCAGCATTTT. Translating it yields CSARDGGPNQPQHF.

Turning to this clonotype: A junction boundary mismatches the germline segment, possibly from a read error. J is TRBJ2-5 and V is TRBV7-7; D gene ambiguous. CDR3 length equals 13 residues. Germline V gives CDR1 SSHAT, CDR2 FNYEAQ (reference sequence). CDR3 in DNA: TGTGCTAGCAGCTCCGGTCCGAAAGAGACCCAGTACTTC. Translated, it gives CASSSGPKETQYF.

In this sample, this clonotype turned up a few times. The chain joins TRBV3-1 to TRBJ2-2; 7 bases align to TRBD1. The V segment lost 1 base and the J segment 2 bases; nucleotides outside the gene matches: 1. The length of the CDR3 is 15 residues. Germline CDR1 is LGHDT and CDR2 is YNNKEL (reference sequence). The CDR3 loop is CASSQGQGNTGELFF. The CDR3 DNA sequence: TGTGCCAGCAGCCAAGGACAGGGAAACACCGGGGAGCTGTTTTTT.

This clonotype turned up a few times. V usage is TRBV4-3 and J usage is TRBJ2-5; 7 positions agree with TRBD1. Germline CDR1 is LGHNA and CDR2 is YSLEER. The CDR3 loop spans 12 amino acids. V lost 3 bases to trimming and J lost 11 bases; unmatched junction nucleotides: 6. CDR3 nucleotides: TGCGCCAGCAGCCACCTCCAGGGGGAGCAGTACTTC. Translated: CASSHLQGEQYF.

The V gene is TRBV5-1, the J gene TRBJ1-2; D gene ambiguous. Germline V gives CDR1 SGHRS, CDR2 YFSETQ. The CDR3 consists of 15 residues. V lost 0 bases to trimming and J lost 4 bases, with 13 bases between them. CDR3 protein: CASSLDPGMSYGYTF. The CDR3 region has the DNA TGCGCCAGCAGCTTGGACCCGGGTATGAGCTATGGCTACACCTTC.

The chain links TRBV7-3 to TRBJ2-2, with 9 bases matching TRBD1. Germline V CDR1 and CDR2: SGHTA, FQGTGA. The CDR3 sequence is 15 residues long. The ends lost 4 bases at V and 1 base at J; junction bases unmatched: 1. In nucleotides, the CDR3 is TGTGCCAGCAGCTACAGGGGGCTGAACACCGGGGAGCTGTTTTTT. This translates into CASSYRGLNTGELFF. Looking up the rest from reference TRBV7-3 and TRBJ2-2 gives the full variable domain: GAGVSQTPSNKVTEKGKYVELRCDPISGHTALYWYRQSLGQGPEFLIYFQGTGAADDSGLPNDRFFAVRPEGSVSTLKIQRTERGDSAVYLCASSYRGLNTGELFFGEGSRLTVL.

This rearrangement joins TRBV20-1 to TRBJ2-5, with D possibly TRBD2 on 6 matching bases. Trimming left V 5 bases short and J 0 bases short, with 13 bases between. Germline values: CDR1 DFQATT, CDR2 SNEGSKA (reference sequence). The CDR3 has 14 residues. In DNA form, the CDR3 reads TGCAGTGCTCGGCTCCGGGACTACCAAGAGACCCAGTACTTC. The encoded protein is CSARLRDYQETQYF.